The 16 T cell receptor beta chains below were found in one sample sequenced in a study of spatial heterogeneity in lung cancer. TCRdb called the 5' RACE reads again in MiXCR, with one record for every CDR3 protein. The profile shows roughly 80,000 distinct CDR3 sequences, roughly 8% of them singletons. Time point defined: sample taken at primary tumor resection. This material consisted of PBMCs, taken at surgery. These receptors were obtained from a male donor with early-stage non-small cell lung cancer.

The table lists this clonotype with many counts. As DNA, the CDR3 is TGTGCCAGCAGTTTTACGGCGGGAGGGAGGGATACGCAGTATTTT. This codes for CASSFTAGGRDTQYF. This rearrangement joins TRBV28 to TRBJ2-3, with 9 bases matching TRBD2. With V trimmed by 3 bases and J by 6 bases, 7 bases remained unmatched. This CDR3 is built from 15 residues. Germline V CDR1 and CDR2: MDHEN, SYDVKM.

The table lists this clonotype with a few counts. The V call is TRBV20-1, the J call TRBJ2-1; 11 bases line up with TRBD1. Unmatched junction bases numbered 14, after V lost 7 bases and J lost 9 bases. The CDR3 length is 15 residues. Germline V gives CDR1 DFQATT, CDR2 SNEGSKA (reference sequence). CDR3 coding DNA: TGCAGTGTAGAGGACAGGGGGCAACCAACGGGTGAGCAGTTCTTC. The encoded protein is CSVEDRGQPTGEQFF.

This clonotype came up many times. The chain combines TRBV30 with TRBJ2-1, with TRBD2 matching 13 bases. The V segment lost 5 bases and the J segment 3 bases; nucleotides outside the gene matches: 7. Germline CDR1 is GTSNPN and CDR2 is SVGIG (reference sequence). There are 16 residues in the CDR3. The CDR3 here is CAWDGGLAGYYNEQFF. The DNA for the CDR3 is TGTGCCTGGGACGGGGGACTAGCGGGGTACTACAATGAGCAGTTCTTC. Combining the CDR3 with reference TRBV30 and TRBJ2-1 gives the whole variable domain SQTIHQWPATLVQPVGSPLSLECTVEGTSNPNLYWYRQAAGRGLQLLFYSVGIGQISSEVPQNLSASRPQDRQFILSSKKLLLSDSGFYLCAWDGGLAGYYNEQFFGPGTRLTVL.

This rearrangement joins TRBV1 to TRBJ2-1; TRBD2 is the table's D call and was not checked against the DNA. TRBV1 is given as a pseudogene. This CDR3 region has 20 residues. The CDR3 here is CTSSPPQPASGGSSYNEQFF. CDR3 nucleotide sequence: TGCACCAGCAGCCCCCCACAGCCCGCTAGCGGGGGCAGCTCCTACAATGAGCAGTTCTTC.

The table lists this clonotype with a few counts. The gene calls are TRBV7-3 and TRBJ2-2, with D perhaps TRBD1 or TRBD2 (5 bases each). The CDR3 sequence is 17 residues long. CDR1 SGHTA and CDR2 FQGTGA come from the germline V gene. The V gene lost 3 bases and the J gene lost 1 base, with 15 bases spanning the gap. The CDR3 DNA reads TGTGCCAGCAGCTTTTCCGGGAACAGGCAGAACACCGGGGAGCTGTTTTTT. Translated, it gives CASSFSGNRQNTGELFF.

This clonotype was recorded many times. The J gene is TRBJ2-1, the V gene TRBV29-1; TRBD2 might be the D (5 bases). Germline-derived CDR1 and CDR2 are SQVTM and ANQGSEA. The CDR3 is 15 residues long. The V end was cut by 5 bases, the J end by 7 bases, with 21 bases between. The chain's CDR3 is CSVKILASRANEQFF. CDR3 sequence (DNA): TGCAGCGTTAAAATTTTGGCGTCGAGGGCTAATGAGCAGTTCTTC.

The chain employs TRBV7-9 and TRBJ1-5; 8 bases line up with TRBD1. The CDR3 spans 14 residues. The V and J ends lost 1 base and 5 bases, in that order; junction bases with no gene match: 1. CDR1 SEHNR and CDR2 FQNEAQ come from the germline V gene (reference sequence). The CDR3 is CASSLGQGYQPQHF. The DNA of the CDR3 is TGTGCCAGCAGCTTAGGACAGGGGTATCAGCCCCAGCATTTT.

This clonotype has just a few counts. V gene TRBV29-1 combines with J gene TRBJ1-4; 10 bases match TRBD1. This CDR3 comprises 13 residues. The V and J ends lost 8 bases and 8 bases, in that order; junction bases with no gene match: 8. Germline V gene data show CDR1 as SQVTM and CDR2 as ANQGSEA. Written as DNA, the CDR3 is TGCAGCACCTCGACAGGGGGCCGGGAAAAACTGTTTTTT. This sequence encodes CSTSTGGREKLFF.

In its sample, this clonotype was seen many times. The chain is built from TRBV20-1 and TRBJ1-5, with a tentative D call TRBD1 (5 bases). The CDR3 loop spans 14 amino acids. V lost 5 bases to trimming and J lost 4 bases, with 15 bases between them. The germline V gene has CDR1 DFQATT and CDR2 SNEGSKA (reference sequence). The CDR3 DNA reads TGCAGTGCTGGCAGTAACAGGTTAAATCAGCCCCAGCATTTT. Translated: CSAGSNRLNQPQHF.

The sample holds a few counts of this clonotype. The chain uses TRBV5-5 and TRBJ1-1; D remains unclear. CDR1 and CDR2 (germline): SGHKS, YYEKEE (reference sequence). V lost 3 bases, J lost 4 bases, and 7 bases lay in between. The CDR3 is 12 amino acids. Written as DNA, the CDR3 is TGTGCCAGCAGCTCATATGCCACTGAAGCTTTCTTT. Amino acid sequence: CASSSYATEAFF.

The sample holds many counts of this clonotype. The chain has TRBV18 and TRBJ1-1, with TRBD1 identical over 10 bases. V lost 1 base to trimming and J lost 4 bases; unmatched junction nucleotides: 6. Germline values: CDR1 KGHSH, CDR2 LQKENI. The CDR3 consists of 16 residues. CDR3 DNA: TGTGCCAGCTCACCACAGACAGGGGGCTCGGGCACTGAAGCTTTCTTT. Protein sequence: CASSPQTGGSGTEAFF.

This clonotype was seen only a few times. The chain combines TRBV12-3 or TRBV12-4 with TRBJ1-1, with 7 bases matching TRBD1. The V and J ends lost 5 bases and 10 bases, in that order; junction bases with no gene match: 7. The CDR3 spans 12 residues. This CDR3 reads CASSRQGSGAFF. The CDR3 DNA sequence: TGTGCCAGCAGTCGACAGGGATCAGGAGCTTTCTTT.

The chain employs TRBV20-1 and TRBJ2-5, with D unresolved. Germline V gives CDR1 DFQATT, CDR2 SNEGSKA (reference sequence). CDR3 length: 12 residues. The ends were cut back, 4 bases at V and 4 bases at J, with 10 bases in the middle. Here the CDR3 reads CSATLQGETQYF. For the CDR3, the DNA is TGCAGTGCTACGTTGCAAGGAGAGACCCAGTACTTC.

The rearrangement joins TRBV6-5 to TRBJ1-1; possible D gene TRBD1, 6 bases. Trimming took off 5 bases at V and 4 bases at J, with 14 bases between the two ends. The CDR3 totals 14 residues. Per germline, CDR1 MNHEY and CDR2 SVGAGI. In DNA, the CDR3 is TGTGCCAGCAGTCCCGGACAGCCCGGCACTGAAGCTTTCTTT. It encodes CASSPGQPGTEAFF.

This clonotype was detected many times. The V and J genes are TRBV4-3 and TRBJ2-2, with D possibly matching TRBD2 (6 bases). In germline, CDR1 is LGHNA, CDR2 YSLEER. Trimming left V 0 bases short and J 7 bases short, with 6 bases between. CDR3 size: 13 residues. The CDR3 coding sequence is TGCGCCAGCAGCCAAGAGGACTACGGGGAGCTGTTTTTT. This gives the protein CASSQEDYGELFF.

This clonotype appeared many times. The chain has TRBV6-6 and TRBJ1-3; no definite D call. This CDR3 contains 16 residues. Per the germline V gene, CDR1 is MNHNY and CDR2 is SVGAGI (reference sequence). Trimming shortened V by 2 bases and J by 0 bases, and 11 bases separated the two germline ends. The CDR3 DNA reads TGTGCCAGCAGTTACACTCAGTCCCACTCTGGAAACACCATATATTTT. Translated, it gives CASSYTQSHSGNTIYF.